The source of this TCR beta chain is a study of blood T cell repertoires in COVID-19. For the study at large: T cells, B-cell-depleted T cells, or PBMCs supplied cDNA or gDNA.

Original methodology: Amplifying reference gene primers gave estimates of nucleated cell counts. Libraries were prepared by immunoSEQ multiplex PCR; TCRdb keeps only in-frame clonotypes and omits some of them. For V, J and clone size, that table is used; D and trimming come from the DNA. Of about 280,000 clones listed, over 75% are singletons. Trimming pared 6 bases from V and 6 bases from J, leaving 10 bases between. This CDR3 spans 12 amino acids. CDR1 and CDR2 from the germline V gene are MDHEN and SYDVKM. This TCR was recovered from a man between 50 and 59 years old with active or convalescent COVID-19. This sequence joins TRBV28 and TRBJ2-3; possible D gene TRBD1, 5 bases. Sample: peripheral blood. CDR3 residues: CASSRVGDTQYF. CDR3 DNA sequence: TGTGCCAGCAGCAGGGTCGGCGATACGCAGTATTTT.